This entry describes one T cell receptor (beta chain). Its specificity is not known. The CDR3 runs 20 residues. Germline assignment: CDR1 MGHRA and CDR2 YSYEKL. V trimming: 0 bases; J trimming: 5 bases; junction bases outside the gene matches: 22. At the time of sampling, donors were nominally healthy, though unrecorded immune exposures were likely. This sample was taken from a study of cytomegalovirus exposure and HLA in healthy donors. With 60 Vbeta and 13 Jbeta primers, the PCR was carried out. This table comes from immunoSEQ multiplex PCR, and its TCRdb copy is limited to in-frame clones, with some not included. The data hold 80,000 to 95,000 clones, with approximately 86% observed a single time. Overall study results and limits: Later analysis placed DRB1 highest and HLA-C lowest in TCR association rates, which differed by HLA locus. Most TCRs appeared rarely, but some public TCRs recurred in many donors. Exclusion applied to some V segments, including TRBV6-2 and TRBV6-3, as they were indistinguishable.

The clonotype originates from a young man in good health and CMV-seropositive. V usage is TRBV4-1 and J usage is TRBJ2-7; TRBD1 agrees at 7 bases. Sequencing used PBMCs. CDR3 in DNA: TGCGCCAGCAGCCAAGATCTAGGAGGAATCAGGCGCAGGGGGAGCAACGAGCAGTACTTC. Residues: CASSQDLGGIRRRGSNEQYF.